This T cell receptor (beta chain) was captured by sequencing in a study of pediatric ulcerative colitis. V lost 7 bases to trimming and J lost 4 bases, with 16 bases between them. The germline CDR1 and CDR2 sequences are WSHSY and SAAADI. CDR3 length equals 15 residues. Data came from immunoSEQ multiplex PCR; TCRdb stores just in-frame clones and leaves some out. This table holds about 15,000 clones, roughly 74% found once. Rectal tissue came from one to two pinch biopsies taken at colonoscopy. The diagnostic colonoscopy in ulcerative colitis patients preceded any immunosuppressive treatment. The J gene is TRBJ1-4, the V gene TRBV10-2; unclear D gene. The source of this sequence is a girl aged 10-17 years with moderate ulcerative colitis. The source material was gut tissue. CDR3 coding DNA: TGCGCCAGCACCTTATCCCGAGGATATAATGAAAAACTGTTTTTT. Translated, it gives CASTLSRGYNEKLFF.